This T cell receptor beta chain appears in the sequencing data of a study of blood T cell repertoires in COVID-19. Across the whole study: Donors in the United States, Italy and Spain gave samples during acute or convalescent COVID-19. T cells, B-cell-depleted T cells, or PBMCs provided the cDNA or gDNA that served as material.

Authors' data handling: Reference gene primer amplification in the assay estimated nucleated cell counts. Only in-frame clones appear in the TCRdb table, and some are missing; sequencing was by immunoSEQ multiplex PCR. V and J calls and clone size are those listed in that table; D and trimming were worked out from the DNA. Seen here are 200,000 to 250,000 clones, around 82% observed once, and the top ten hold 9.5% to 15%. The CDR3 has 13 amino acids. Germline assignment: CDR1 SGHRS and CDR2 YFSETQ. The V end lost 6 bases, the J end lost 0 bases, and 9 bases lay between the germline ends. The clonotype originates from a human donor in a cohort sampled during active COVID-19. The chain couples TRBV5-1 to TRBJ1-1; D is perhaps TRBD1 (5 bases). Source material: peripheral blood. The CDR3 loop is CASTQGMNTEAFF. The CDR3 nucleotides read TGCGCCAGCACCCAGGGAATGAACACTGAAGCTTTCTTT.